One sample yielded the 10 T cell receptor beta chains listed below, sequenced in a study of immune evolution from preneoplasia to lung adenocarcinoma. Method: immunoSEQ multiplex PCR; TCRdb's copy keeps in-frame clones and lacks some. The data contain 12,000 to 15,000 clones, less than 90% of them singletons. Sequencing input: FFPE lung adenocarcinoma in situ tissue. All receptors derive from a donor older than 65 with lung adenocarcinoma.

The rearrangement uses TRBV30 and TRBJ2-1; tentatively, D is TRBD2 (6 bases). The germline CDR1 and CDR2 sequences are GTSNPN and SVGIG (reference sequence). The CDR3 has 14 residues. V was clipped by 3 bases and J by 5 bases, with 14 bases between them. CDR3 DNA sequence: TGTGCCTGGAGCGGGGGAACCTTTGACAATGAGCAGTTCTTC. As protein: CAWSGGTFDNEQFF.

The chain couples TRBV15 to TRBJ2-2; possibly TRBD2 for D (6 bases). Germline-derived CDR1 and CDR2 are LNHNV and YYDKDF (reference sequence). The CDR3 has 16 residues. Trimming stripped 1 base from V and 3 bases from J, with 12 bases between. The CDR3 is CATSRGRSGDTGELFF. The CDR3 region has the DNA TGTGCCACCAGCAGAGGGCGATCGGGGGACACCGGGGAGCTGTTTTTT.

The gene calls are TRBV4-2 and TRBJ2-7; 9 nucleotides match TRBD1. The length of the CDR3 is 18 residues. V shed 2 bases and J 3 bases; nucleotides not matched to a gene: 14. CDR1 and CDR2 (germline): LGHNA, YNFKEQ. The CDR3 region has the DNA TGTGCCAGCAGCCAAATAACAGGGGGCGCATCCGAAGGCTACGAGCAGTACTTC. It translates to CASSQITGGASEGYEQYF.

The chain joins TRBV28 to TRBJ2-6, with 7 bases that match TRBD2. V was pared by 7 bases and J by 8 bases, with 5 bases of the junction left unmatched. This CDR3 contains 13 residues. The germline V gene encodes CDR1 MDHEN and CDR2 SYDVKM. The CDR3 nucleotides are TGTGCCAGCACCCTTAGCGGGTCCAACGTCCTGACTTTC. This sequence encodes CASTLSGSNVLTF.

This chain links TRBV7-9 with TRBJ2-7; D gene ambiguous. The V end lost 0 bases, the J end lost 7 bases, and 13 bases lay between the germline ends. Per germline, CDR1 SEHNR and CDR2 FQNEAQ (reference sequence). The length of the CDR3 is 14 residues. CDR3 sequence reads: CASSLAANLREQYF. The DNA for the CDR3 is TGTGCCAGCAGCTTAGCGGCGAATCTGCGGGAGCAGTACTTC.

The chain links TRBV28 to TRBJ2-3; D gene ambiguous. V dropped 2 bases and J dropped 5 bases, with 5 bases sitting between them. Germline V gene data show CDR1 as MDHEN and CDR2 as SYDVKM. The CDR3 has 12 amino acids. The CDR3 nucleotides are TGTGCCAGCAGTTTACTCCGAGATACGCAGTATTTT. Residues: CASSLLRDTQYF.

CDR3 region: CASSRGGKIDTEAFF. For the CDR3, the DNA is TGTGCCAGCAGCCGAGGGGGGAAAATTGACACTGAAGCTTTCTTT. The chain uses TRBV6-5 and TRBJ1-1; D might be TRBD1 (6 bases). CDR3 length: 15 residues. The germline V gene encodes CDR1 MNHEY and CDR2 SVGAGI. V gave up 6 bases and J gave up 3 bases, with 17 bases separating them.

The chain carries TRBV5-4 and TRBJ2-7; the match to TRBD1 covers 8 bases. Germline-derived CDR1 and CDR2 are SGHNT and YYREEE (reference sequence). The CDR3 sequence is 14 residues long. Losses at the gene ends were 4 bases for V and 5 bases for J; bases not matched to a gene: 8. The CDR3 coding sequence is TGTGCCAGCAGCCCGGACAGGGTGATCGACGAGCAGTACTTC. Translated, it gives CASSPDRVIDEQYF. Based on the CDR3 plus reference TRBV5-4 and TRBJ2-7, the full variable domain is ETGVTQSPTHLIKTRGQQVTLRCSSQSGHNTVSWYQQALGQGPQFIFQYYREEENGRGNFPPRFSGLQFPNYSSELNVNALELDDSALYLCASSPDRVIDEQYFGPGTRLTVT.

The sample holds one count of this clone. The V and J genes are TRBV6-5 and TRBJ1-1, with no clear D. There are 16 residues in the CDR3. CDR1 MNHEY and CDR2 SVGAGI come from the germline V gene. Trimming removed 0 bases at V and 0 bases at J, with 11 bases between. The chain's CDR3 is CASSYSARRLNTEAFF. The CDR3 DNA reads TGTGCCAGCAGTTACTCGGCAAGACGTCTGAACACTGAAGCTTTCTTT.

This chain joins TRBV4-2 and TRBJ1-1; D is unclear. The germline V gene has CDR1 LGHNA and CDR2 YNFKEQ. Trimming took 3 bases from V and 5 from J, leaving 10 bases between them. The CDR3 extends over 13 amino acids. CDR3 in amino acids: CASSQLIGTEAFF. The CDR3 DNA reads as TGTGCCAGCAGCCAGCTCATAGGGACTGAAGCTTTCTTT.